Presented here are 5 T cell receptor beta chains from one specimen sequenced in a study of blood T cell repertoires in COVID-19. Profiling relied on immunoSEQ multiplex PCR, and the TCRdb table lists in-frame clones only, not all of them. Here the sample spans roughly 180,000 clones, about 76% being singletons. The specimen was peripheral blood. These TCRs come from a woman between 45 and 65 years old with active or convalescent COVID-19.

The V gene is TRBV9, the J gene TRBJ1-5; TRBD1 might be the D (5 bases). Trimming left V 6 bases short and J 3 bases short, with 13 bases between. CDR3 size: 14 residues. Germline V gives CDR1 SGDLS, CDR2 YYNGEE. The CDR3 protein is CASNLGGDNQPQHF. The CDR3 bases are TGTGCCAGCAACTTAGGAGGGGACAATCAGCCCCAGCATTTT.

The rearrangement links TRBV4-3 to TRBJ2-7; D is perhaps TRBD2 (6 bases). The V gene's germline CDR1 is LGHNA and CDR2 YSLEER. Trimming left V 0 bases short and J 4 bases short, with 16 bases between. The CDR3 totals 16 residues. The CDR3: CASSQDSGPGEYEQYF. The CDR3 nucleotides are TGCGCCAGCAGCCAAGATAGTGGACCGGGGGAGTACGAGCAGTACTTC.

This clone has more than one count but fewer than ten. This chain uses TRBV19 with TRBJ2-1, with TRBD2 matching 13 bases. The CDR3 length is 16 residues. Trimming at V came to 6 bases and at J to 12 bases, leaving 14 bases not matched to a gene. Germline V gene lookup returns CDR1 LNHDA and CDR2 SQIVND (reference sequence). Written as DNA, the CDR3 is TGTGCCAGTAGACTAGCGGGAGGGCCAAGGGGGTCGGGGCAGTTCTTC. Amino acid sequence: CASRLAGGPRGSGQFF.

V and J are TRBV15 and TRBJ2-2, with D perhaps matching TRBD1 (6 bases). The CDR3 totals 14 residues. Germline-derived CDR1 and CDR2 are LNHNV and YYDKDF (reference sequence). Deletions cut 6 bases from V and 3 bases from J, with 11 bases between. CDR3 loop: CATRQGVDTGELFF. CDR3 DNA: TGTGCCACCAGACAGGGCGTGGACACCGGGGAGCTGTTTTTT. The complete variable domain, with remaining parts taken from reference TRBV15 and TRBJ2-2, reads DAMVIQNPRYQVTQFGKPVTLSCSQTLNHNVMYWYQQKSSQAPKLLFHYYDKDFNNEADTPDNFQSRRPNTSFCFLDIRSPGLGDTAMYLCATRQGVDTGELFFGEGSRLTVL.

The chain has TRBV28 and TRBJ1-3; 9 bases align to TRBD1. V shed 3 bases, J shed 4 bases, and the junction held 4 bases outside the gene matches. The CDR3 consists of 15 residues. CDR1 and CDR2 (germline): MDHEN, SYDVKM. CDR3 nucleotide sequence: TGTGCCAGCAGTTTTACAGGGGGCAGGGGAAACACCATATATTTT. This sequence encodes CASSFTGGRGNTIYF.